A selection of T cell receptor beta chains follows, all from one sample in a study of OX40 agonist ivuxolimab in advanced cancers. Clones were read by immunoSEQ multiplex PCR, and TCRdb kept only the in-frame ones, dropping some. The table has roughly 87,000 clones, less than 95% seen once. Sequences were derived from CD4+ or CD8+ T cells sorted from blood, sampled in a trial of the OX40 agonist ivuxolimab. The receptors here all came from an adult with an advanced solid tumor such as melanoma, head and neck, liver or kidney cancer. Both conserved end residues are part of each CDR3. D genes are given only for firm matches. Only some rows state a clone size, as once, few, many or a class for expanded clones.

TRBJ1-1 NA NA TRBV29-1 TGCAGCGTTAAAAGCCCAACAGGGCACCCAGAAGCTTTCTTT CSVKSPTGHPEAFF
TRBJ1-5 NA NA TRBV30 TGTGCCTGGAGTGTCGGTAGGAATCAGCCCCAGCATTTT CAWSVGRNQPQHF
TRBJ2-7 NA NA TRBV15 TGTGCCACCAGCAGAGATCTCATGGACTACGAGCAGTACTTC CATSRDLMDYEQYF
TRBJ2-1 TRBD2 NA TRBV7-9 TGTGCCAGCAGTCCTTTAGCGGGGGCCTACAATGAGCAGTTCTTC CASSPLAGAYNEQFF
TRBJ2-7 NA NA TRBV6-6 TGTGCCAGCAGTTACAATCCAGGGATTTCCTACGAGCAGTACTTC CASSYNPGISYEQYF
TRBJ2-6 NA NA TRBV4-2 TGTGCCAGCAGCCAAGGCTTGAGCAACTCTGGGGCCAACGTCCTGACTTTC CASSQGLSNSGANVLTF
TRBJ1-1 NA once TRBV4-1 TGCGCCAGCAGCCAAGGGTATGGAGTGTGGGGTGAAGCTTTCTTT CASSQGYGVWGEAFF
TRBJ1-5 NA NA TRBV4-1 TGCGCCAGCAGCCAAGATCTAGGGGCCCAGCGACCCCAGCATTTT CASSQDLGAQRPQHF
TRBJ1-4 NA NA TRBV30 TGTGCCTGGCAGGTCGACGGCGATGAAAAACTGTTTTTT CAWQVDGDEKLFF
TRBJ2-1 NA NA TRBV28 TGTGCCAGCATTGGGGAGGAAACCTACAATGAGCAGTTCTTC CASIGEETYNEQFF
TRBJ2-1 NA NA TRBV28 TGTGCCAGCTCTGGAGTCTCGCTACATTACAATGAGCAGTTCTTC CASSGVSLHYNEQFF
TRBJ2-1 TRBD2 NA TRBV19 TGTGCCAGTAGTAGCGGACTAGCGTGGAACAATGAGCAGTTCTTC CASSSGLAWNNEQFF